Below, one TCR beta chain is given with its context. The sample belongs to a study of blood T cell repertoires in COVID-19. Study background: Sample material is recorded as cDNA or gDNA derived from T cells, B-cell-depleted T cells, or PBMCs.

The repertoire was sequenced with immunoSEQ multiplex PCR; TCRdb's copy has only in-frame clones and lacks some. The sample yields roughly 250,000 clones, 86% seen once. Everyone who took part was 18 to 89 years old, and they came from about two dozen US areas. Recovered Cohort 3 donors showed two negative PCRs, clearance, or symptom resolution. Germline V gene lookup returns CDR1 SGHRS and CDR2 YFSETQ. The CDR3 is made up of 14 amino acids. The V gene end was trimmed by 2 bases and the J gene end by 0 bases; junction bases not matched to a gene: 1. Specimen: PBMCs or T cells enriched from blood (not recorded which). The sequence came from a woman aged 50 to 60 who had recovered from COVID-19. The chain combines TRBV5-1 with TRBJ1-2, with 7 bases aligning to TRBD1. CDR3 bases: TGCGCCAGCAGCTTTCAGGGGGCTAACTATGGCTACACCTTC. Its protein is CASSFQGANYGYTF.